The sequence of this TCR beta chain was determined in a study of PD-L1 blockade in urothelial cancer. Study observations and caveats: In blood at 3 weeks, tumor-associated clones expanded more among patients with durable benefit.

Comment on this clone: Its antigen is unidentified.

CDR3 size: 15 residues. Unmatched junction bases numbered 8, after V lost 5 bases and J lost 4 bases. CDR1 is SGHTA and CDR2 is FQGTGA in the germline V gene. The time point is: peripheral blood 6 weeks after treatment start. Profiling relied on immunoSEQ multiplex PCR, and the TCRdb table lists in-frame clones only, not all of them. The data contain some 120,000 clones, roughly 91% of them singletons. The material sequenced was PBMCs, taken around atezolizumab (anti-PD-L1) treatment. The genes are TRBV7-3 and TRBJ2-3; 8 positions match TRBD2. The sequence derives from a man aged 55 to 70 with urothelial cancer. The CDR3 loop is CASSPGDGGADTQYF. The CDR3 DNA reads TGTGCCAGCAGCCCAGGGGACGGGGGGGCAGATACGCAGTATTTT.